The clone carrying this TCR beta chain appeared a few times. Its matching antigen is unknown. 5'RACE template switching generated TCR cDNA, adding a universal primer site and UMIs. In TCRdb, the 5' RACE reads were re-called with MiXCR into one record per CDR3 protein. The sample yields about 400,000 distinct CDR3 sequences, roughly 10% seen once. This sample was included in a study of T cells after yellow fever vaccination. Whole-study findings and limits: Weaker overall, the secondary response nonetheless peaked faster (day 5 versus 15). Any FACS-sorted repertoire could hold abundant clonotypes that contaminate it from the bulk population. Detected again after the booster were most primary-vaccination clones, at 95% to 98% CD4 and 70% to 90% CD8.

Trimming shortened V by 5 bases and J by 5 bases, and 10 bases separated the two germline ends. Per the germline V gene, CDR1 is ENHRY and CDR2 is SYGVKD. The CDR3 runs to 13 residues. Source: PBMCs, taken on the day of the first yellow fever vaccination. This sequence originates from a young man who received the YFV17D yellow fever vaccine. V gene TRBV10-3 combines with J gene TRBJ2-1; D may be TRBD1 (6 bases). In DNA, the CDR3 is TGTGCCATCAGTAAACAGGGAGACAATGAGCAGTTCTTC. Translated: CAISKQGDNEQFF.